This TCR beta chain was sequenced in a study of graft-versus-host responses after intestinal transplantation. Study-wide background: Each transplant was multivisceral, liver-intestinal, or isolated intestinal.

CDR1 and CDR2 from the germline V gene are MDHEN and SYDVKM. Between the trimmed V and J ends, which lost 2 bases and 3 bases, there was a span of 10 bases. CDR3 size: 14 residues. Findings of the study overall: High graft-versus-host to host-versus-graft T cell clonal ratios marked allografts of patients with graft-donor macrochimerism. There were GvH clones found in recipient marrow, and some of them appeared first in ileum or blood.

The protocol was immunoSEQ multiplex PCR, while the TCRdb copy is restricted to in-frame clones and leaves out a portion. The top ten clones hold approximately 2% of a sample with roughly 25,000 clones, 90% of them seen once. About this clone itself: Its specificity is not known.

The input for sequencing was PBMCs, taken approximately 38 days after intestinal transplant. This rearrangement joins TRBV28 to TRBJ1-1; D call uncertain. The clonotype was recovered from a human patient who received an intestinal transplant, so some T cells may come from the graft donor. The CDR3: CASSLIQAYTEAFF. The CDR3 DNA follows: TGTGCCAGCAGTTTAATACAAGCCTACACTGAAGCTTTCTTT.